This T cell receptor (beta chain) was documented in a study of glioma-infiltrating T cells. V was pared by 4 bases and J by 6 bases, with 11 bases of the junction left unmatched. The CDR3 runs 15 residues. Germline CDR1 reads SNHLY; CDR2 reads FYNNEI. TCR alpha and beta CDR3 regions were amplified from RNA using iRepertoire nested multiplex PCR. Tissue mRNA or PBMC total RNA, about 90-400 ng, went into one-step reverse transcription and amplification. TCRdb used MiXCR to reprocess the multiplex PCR reads, holding one entry per CDR3 protein. The table has 100,000 to 150,000 distinct CDR3 sequences, roughly 25% seen once.

Sequencing was carried out using glioma tissue, nonneoplastic brain tissue, or PBMCs (not recorded which). The receptor comes from a human donor with low-grade glioma or glioblastoma, undergoing nonglioma brain surgery, or in good health (not recorded which). The chain carries TRBV2 and TRBJ2-7, with TRBD2 matching 8 bases. The CDR3, as DNA: TGTGCCAGCAGTGTCACCCGGGCGGGAGGTCGCGAGCAGTACTTC. Translated: CASSVTRAGGREQYF.